The clone carrying this TCR beta chain is a singleton in its sample. Antigen unknown. The CDR3 spans 15 residues. J lost 4 bases, V lost 5 bases, and 4 bases had no gene match. The germline V gene has CDR1 LNHDA and CDR2 SQIVND (reference sequence). Generated by immunoSEQ multiplex PCR, the TCRdb table keeps only in-frame clones and is missing some. The profile covers 90,000 to 150,000 clones, with 92% appearing a single time and roughly 7.9% taken by the ten largest. This sample stems from a study of T cell responses to AZD1222 COVID-19 vaccine. General study points: Regions 160-218 and 743-854 dominated among vaccine-associated CD4 TCRs spanning spike. In the spike-specific TCR repertoire, nearly half reportedly target unmutated variant regions. Donors in the cohort were predominantly white British and more often female, and clonal diversity was possibly underestimated.

Samples with a second dose at about 4 or about 12 weeks were pooled together. This sequence originates from an adult who received the AZD1222 COVID-19 vaccine. Sample: peripheral blood, taken 28 days after the second AZD1222 dose. The rearrangement uses TRBV19 and TRBJ2-2, with 10 nucleotides matching TRBD2. The CDR3 DNA sequence: TGTGCCAGTAGTTCAAGCGGGAGGGGCACCGGGGAGCTGTTTTTT. Translation: CASSSSGRGTGELFF.